These T cell receptor beta chains were read from a single sample in a study of T-cell reconstitution after alpha-beta-depleted transplantation in children. Using its own MiXCR run on the PCR reads, TCRdb lists one record per CDR3 protein. This table holds around 50,000 distinct CDR3 sequences, roughly 50% found once. The sequences come from peripheral blood, collected before TCRalphabeta/CD19-depleted stem cell transplant. These receptors were collected from a boy under two years old with SCID, due to receive a stem cell transplant. The CDR3 runs from the conserved cysteine through the conserved F or W. The order of the fields is clone size, D gene, V gene, J gene, CDR3 DNA, CDR3 protein. D genes are given only for firm matches. Size values are once, few and many counts, or a class for expanded clones, and some rows have none.

clone size: .
D gene: .
V gene: TRBV20-1
J gene: TRBJ2-7
CDR3 DNA: TGCAGTGCTAAGGGGACGGTTGATTACGAGCAGTACTTC
CDR3 protein: CSAKGTVDYEQYF

clone size: .
D gene: .
V gene: TRBV6-1
J gene: TRBJ2-1
CDR3 DNA: TGTGCCAGCAGTGACTTTTTTGGGAGGGGGGACAATGAGCAGTTCTTC
CDR3 protein: CASSDFFGRGDNEQFF

clone size: many
D gene: .
V gene: TRBV9
J gene: TRBJ2-3
CDR3 DNA: TGTGCCAGCAGCGCTCTAGGGGGGGGCAGCACAGATACGCAGTATTTT
CDR3 protein: CASSALGGGSTDTQYF

clone size: .
D gene: TRBD2
V gene: TRBV5-4
J gene: TRBJ2-1
CDR3 DNA: TGTGCCAGCAGCTTCGCCCGGACTAGCGGGGGGTACAATGAGCAGTTCTTC
CDR3 protein: CASSFARTSGGYNEQFF

clone size: .
D gene: TRBD2
V gene: TRBV2
J gene: TRBJ2-3
CDR3 DNA: TGTGCCAGCAGTGACAGCGGGGGGGCAGTAGATACGCAGTATTTT
CDR3 protein: CASSDSGGAVDTQYF

clone size: .
D gene: .
V gene: TRBV4-3
J gene: TRBJ2-5
CDR3 DNA: TGCGCCAGCAGCCAAGATCCCGCGGGGACCTCCGGGGAGACCCAGTACTTC
CDR3 protein: CASSQDPAGTSGETQYF

clone size: many
D gene: TRBD1
V gene: TRBV7-2
J gene: TRBJ2-3
CDR3 DNA: TGTGCCAGCAGCTTATTGTTTACAGGGGGCTCAGATACGCAGTATTTT
CDR3 protein: CASSLLFTGGSDTQYF

clone size: .
D gene: .
V gene: TRBV24-1
J gene: TRBJ2-3
CDR3 DNA: TGTGCCACCAGTGATTTGGCCCTTGGTCAGGGTGGAACAGATACGCAGTATTTT
CDR3 protein: CATSDLALGQGGTDTQYF

clone size: .
D gene: TRBD2
V gene: TRBV4-1
J gene: TRBJ2-5
CDR3 DNA: TGCGCCAGCAGCCAAGATTGGGCTAGCGGGACGGAGACCCAGTACTTC
CDR3 protein: CASSQDWASGTETQYF

clone size: many
D gene: TRBD2
V gene: TRBV20-1
J gene: TRBJ2-7
CDR3 DNA: TGCAGTGCTAGACCGGCTACTAGCGATTGGGGCGAGCAGTACTTC
CDR3 protein: CSARPATSDWGEQYF